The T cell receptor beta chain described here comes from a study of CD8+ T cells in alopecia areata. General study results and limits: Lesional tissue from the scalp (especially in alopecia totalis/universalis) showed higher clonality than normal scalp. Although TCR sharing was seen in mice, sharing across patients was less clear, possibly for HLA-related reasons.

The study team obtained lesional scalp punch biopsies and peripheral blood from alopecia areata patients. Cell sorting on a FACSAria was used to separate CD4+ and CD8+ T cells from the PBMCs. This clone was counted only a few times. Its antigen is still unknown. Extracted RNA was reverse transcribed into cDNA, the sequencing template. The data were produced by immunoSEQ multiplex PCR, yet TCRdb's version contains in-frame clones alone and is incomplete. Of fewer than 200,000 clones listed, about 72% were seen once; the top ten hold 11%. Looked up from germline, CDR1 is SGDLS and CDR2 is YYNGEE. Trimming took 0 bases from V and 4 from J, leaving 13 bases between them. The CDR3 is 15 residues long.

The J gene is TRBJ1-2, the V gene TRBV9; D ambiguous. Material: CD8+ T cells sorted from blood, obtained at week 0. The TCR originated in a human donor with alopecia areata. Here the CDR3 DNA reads TGTGCCAGCAGCGTAGGACCGAGGAGGGCCTATGGCTACACCTTC. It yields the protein CASSVGPRRAYGYTF.